This T cell receptor beta chain was observed in a study of blood T cell repertoires in COVID-19. About the research overall: T cells, B-cell-depleted T cells, or PBMCs supplied cDNA or gDNA.

Original methodology: Cell counts per sample came from amplifying reference gene primers. Assay: immunoSEQ multiplex PCR; the TCRdb copy retains only in-frame clones and omits some. For V, J and clone size, that table is used; D and trimming come from the DNA. The sample consists of about 270,000 clones, around nine tenths of them appearing once. The germline V gene encodes CDR1 MGHDK and CDR2 SYGVNS. The CDR3 is made up of 16 amino acids. V was trimmed by 0 bases and J by 4 bases, leaving 15 bases between them. The source material was peripheral blood. The clonotype originates from a man aged 40-55 years with active or convalescent COVID-19. The V gene is TRBV25-1, the J gene TRBJ1-2; the D gene is possibly TRBD1 (5 bases). CDR3 residues: CASSEYPRRGSYGYTF. The DNA of the CDR3 is TGTGCCAGCAGTGAATACCCTAGGAGGGGCAGCTATGGCTACACCTTC.